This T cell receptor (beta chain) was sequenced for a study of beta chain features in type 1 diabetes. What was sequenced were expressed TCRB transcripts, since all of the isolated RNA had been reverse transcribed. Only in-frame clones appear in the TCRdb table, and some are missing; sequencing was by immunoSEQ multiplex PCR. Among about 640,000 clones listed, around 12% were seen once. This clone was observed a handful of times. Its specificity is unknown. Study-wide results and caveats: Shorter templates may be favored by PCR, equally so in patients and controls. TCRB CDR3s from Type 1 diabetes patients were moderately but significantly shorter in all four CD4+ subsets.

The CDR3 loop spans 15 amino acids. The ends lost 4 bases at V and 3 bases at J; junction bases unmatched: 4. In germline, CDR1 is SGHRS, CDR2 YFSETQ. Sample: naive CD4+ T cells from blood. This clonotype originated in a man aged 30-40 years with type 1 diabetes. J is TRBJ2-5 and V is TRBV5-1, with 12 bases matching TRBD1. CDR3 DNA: TGCGCCAGCAGCAGAGGGACAGGGGGCGAAGAGACCCAGTACTTC. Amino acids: CASSRGTGGEETQYF.